Each of the 27 T cell receptor beta chains below was sequenced from the same sample in a study of blood T cell repertoires in COVID-19. Method: immunoSEQ multiplex PCR; TCRdb's copy keeps in-frame clones and lacks some. This sample has roughly 250,000 clones, with 88% found just once. The sequencing sample was made of PBMCs or T cells enriched from blood (not recorded which). All receptors come from a woman in her thirties or forties who had been exposed to COVID-19.

There are a few counts of this clone. V usage is TRBV4-3 and J usage is TRBJ1-3; D is perhaps TRBD1 (6 bases). Germline V gene sequence: CDR1 LGHNA, CDR2 YSLEER. V lost 1 base and J 0 bases, leaving 7 bases between the germline ends. This CDR3 has 15 amino acids. CDR3 DNA: TGCGCCAGCAGCCAAGGGACAGTCTCTGGAAACACCATATATTTT. Its protein product is CASSQGTVSGNTIYF.

The rearrangement joins TRBV5-1 to TRBJ2-7, with TRBD2 matching over 7 bases. The junction had 5 bases not matched to a gene; V was cut back by 0 bases and J by 5 bases. CDR3 length: 14 residues. From germline, CDR1 is SGHRS and CDR2 YFSETQ. The CDR3 is CASSLAGGKNEQYF. The CDR3 DNA reads TGCGCCAGCAGCTTGGCCGGGGGGAAGAACGAGCAGTACTTC.

A single count supports this clone. This rearrangement joins TRBV18 to TRBJ1-1; D unresolved. Germline V CDR1 and CDR2: KGHSH, LQKENI. The CDR3 spans 15 residues. Trimming left V 2 bases short and J 1 base short, with 11 bases between. CDR3 nucleotide sequence: TGTGCCAGCTCACCAACGGTGGCAGGGAACACTGAAGCTTTCTTT. This encodes CASSPTVAGNTEAFF.

The chain links TRBV5-4 to TRBJ1-6, with D perhaps matching TRBD1 (5 bases). The length of the CDR3 is 14 residues. Germline CDR1 SGHNT, CDR2 YYREEE (reference sequence). V lost 5 bases and J lost 7, with 13 bases in between. CDR3: CASRPWGRNSPLHF. CDR3 bases: TGTGCCAGCAGACCCTGGGGCCGAAATTCACCCCTCCACTTT.

The J gene is TRBJ2-5, the V gene TRBV6-5; D possibly corresponds to TRBD2 (6 bases). V lost 7 bases and J lost 5, with 17 bases in between. The CDR3 runs to 14 residues. Looked up from germline, CDR1 is MNHEY and CDR2 is SVGAGI. DNA for the CDR3: TGTGCCAGCATGTCCCATCTACGGGGGGAGACCCAGTACTTC. It codes for CASMSHLRGETQYF.

This sequence joins TRBV5-4 and TRBJ1-1, with 7 nucleotides matching TRBD1. J gave up 4 bases and V 4 bases, and 7 bases lay outside the gene matches. CDR1 SGHNT and CDR2 YYREEE come from the germline V gene (reference sequence). The CDR3 extends over 14 amino acids. The chain's CDR3 is CASSLEQGRTEAFF. The CDR3 DNA sequence: TGTGCCAGCAGCCTGGAACAGGGGCGCACTGAAGCTTTCTTT.

The chain uses TRBV9 and TRBJ1-2; no clear D gene. CDR3 length: 15 residues. CDR1 SGDLS and CDR2 YYNGEE come from the germline V gene. Trimming took off 2 bases at V and 5 bases at J, with 16 bases between the two ends. The CDR3: CASSVGNRESYGYTF. As DNA, the CDR3 is TGTGCCAGCAGCGTGGGCAATCGCGAGTCGTATGGCTACACCTTC.

The chain is built from TRBV9 and TRBJ1-5, with 7 bases aligning to TRBD1. The CDR3 runs 15 residues. Germline CDR1 reads SGDLS; CDR2 reads YYNGEE. The junction had 7 bases not matched to a gene; V was cut back by 0 bases and J by 7 bases. The CDR3: CASSVGNQGDQPQHF. CDR3 bases: TGTGCCAGCAGCGTAGGAAACCAGGGGGACCAGCCCCAGCATTTT.

V usage is TRBV2 and J usage is TRBJ2-2, with D perhaps TRBD1 (5 bases). V lost 8 bases and J 3 bases, leaving 13 bases between the germline ends. Germline values: CDR1 SNHLY, CDR2 FYNNEI. The CDR3 loop spans 14 amino acids. The CDR3 protein is CASGVGHDTGELFF. The CDR3 region has the DNA TGTGCCAGCGGAGTGGGGCACGACACCGGGGAGCTGTTTTTT.

The J gene is TRBJ1-1, the V gene TRBV29-1; D is unresolved. This CDR3 comprises 12 residues. Per germline, CDR1 SQVTM and CDR2 ANQGSEA. Trimming removed 8 bases at V and 3 bases at J, with 13 bases between. The CDR3 sequence: CSIPREDTEAFF. In DNA, the CDR3 is TGCAGCATTCCGAGGGAGGACACTGAAGCTTTCTTT.

Only one count was recorded for this clone. The chain is built from TRBV18 and TRBJ1-1; the match to TRBD1 covers 10 bases. The length of the CDR3 is 17 residues. The junction had 9 bases not matched to a gene; V was cut back by 4 bases and J by 1 base. Germline-derived CDR1 and CDR2 are KGHSH and LQKENI. DNA for the CDR3: TGTGCCAGCTCACGGGACAGGGGAGGAGGTTGGAACACTGAAGCTTTCTTT. Protein sequence: CASSRDRGGGWNTEAFF.

The rearrangement links TRBV28 to TRBJ1-2; no clear D gene. The CDR3 has 11 amino acids. Germline CDR1 is MDHEN and CDR2 is SYDVKM. Trimming took off 6 bases at V and 3 bases at J, with 5 bases between the two ends. CDR3 nucleotides: TGTGCCAGCAGCAGTTACTATGGCTACACCTTC. Its protein product is CASSSYYGYTF.

This clone has a handful of counts. V gene TRBV4-1 combines with J gene TRBJ2-1; no definite D call. The germline V gene has CDR1 MGHRA and CDR2 YSYEKL. The CDR3 loop spans 12 amino acids. Trimming pared 10 bases from V and 2 bases from J, leaving 9 bases between. Written as DNA, the CDR3 is TGCGCCACCCGGAGTACCTACAATGAGCAGTTCTTC. It specifies CATRSTYNEQFF.

The rearrangement uses TRBV11-3 and TRBJ1-1; possible D gene TRBD1, 5 bases. The CDR3 loop spans 13 amino acids. Trimming shortened V by 2 bases and J by 7 bases, and 11 bases separated the two germline ends. The V gene's germline CDR1 is SGHNT and CDR2 YENEEA. CDR3 coding DNA: TGTGCCAGCAGCTTACGGTGGGACTATGAAGCTTTCTTT. Translation gives CASSLRWDYEAFF.

The gene calls are TRBV5-4 and TRBJ2-5, with 11 bases fitting TRBD2. With V trimmed by 4 bases and J by 5 bases, 4 bases remained unmatched. The CDR3 extends over 14 amino acids. CDR1 SGHNT and CDR2 YYREEE come from the germline V gene (reference sequence). CDR3 DNA sequence: TGTGCCAGCAGCCATTTAGCGGGGGGGGAGACCCAGTACTTC. This codes for CASSHLAGGETQYF.

This rearrangement joins TRBV16 to TRBJ2-5, with 7 bases lining up with TRBD1. V lost 0 bases to trimming and J lost 5 bases; unmatched junction nucleotides: 3. CDR1 is KGHSY, CDR2 FQNENV, per germline. The CDR3 spans 14 residues. CDR3 in amino acids: CASSQSRGGETQYF. CDR3 coding DNA: TGTGCCAGCAGCCAATCGAGAGGGGGCGAGACCCAGTACTTC.

The genes are TRBV28 and TRBJ1-2; D unclear. Trimming shortened V by 3 bases and J by 1 base, and 6 bases separated the two germline ends. Per the germline V gene, CDR1 is MDHEN and CDR2 is SYDVKM. CDR3 size: 13 residues. The CDR3 region is CASSFRVNYGYTF. DNA of the CDR3: TGTGCCAGCAGTTTTCGGGTTAACTATGGCTACACCTTC.

The V call is TRBV5-6, the J call TRBJ1-6; D may be TRBD1 (6 bases). The germline V and J ends were trimmed by 3 bases and 5 bases, with 9 bases remaining between them. This CDR3 has 14 amino acids. Looked up from germline, CDR1 is SGHDT and CDR2 is YYEEEE. The CDR3 sequence is CASSSTGNNSPLHF. The CDR3 DNA sequence: TGTGCCAGCAGCTCTACAGGGAATAATTCACCCCTCCACTTT.

In regard to this clone: At one end, the junction sequence differs from germline, possibly due to a read error. J is TRBJ1-1 and V is TRBV2; TRBD1 might be the D (6 bases). In germline, CDR1 is SNHLY, CDR2 FYNNEI. This CDR3 region has 12 residues. The CDR3 reads CASSATPGVQIF. In DNA, the CDR3 is TGTGCCAGCAGCGCAACCCCAGGGGTCCAGATCTTT.

The chain couples TRBV6-5 to TRBJ2-3; possibly TRBD2 for D (6 bases). This CDR3 spans 14 amino acids. Germline lookup yields CDR1 MNHEY and CDR2 SVGAGI. With 6 bases removed from V and 8 bases from J, the gap between germline ends came to 18 bases. The CDR3 spells CASSQGTPLGTQYF. The CDR3 DNA follows: TGTGCCAGCAGCCAAGGGACTCCTCTAGGTACGCAGTATTTT.

This chain connects TRBV27 to TRBJ2-7; 9 nucleotides match TRBD1. The V gene end was trimmed by 4 bases and the J gene end by 6 bases; junction bases not matched to a gene: 10. Germline V gives CDR1 MNHEY, CDR2 SMNVEV (reference sequence). CDR3 size: 15 residues. CDR3 DNA sequence: TGTGCCAGCAGTTCGTCCGGGACAGGGAGACGCGAGCAGTACTTC. Translation: CASSSSGTGRREQYF.

V is TRBV28 and J is TRBJ2-7; D is possibly TRBD1 (6 bases). This CDR3 has 14 amino acids. Trimming left V 6 bases short and J 4 bases short, with 16 bases between. Germline V gene sequence: CDR1 MDHEN, CDR2 SYDVKM. The CDR3, as DNA: TGTGCCAGCAGGCCTTCGCTGGGGGCATACGAGCAGTACTTC. It yields the protein CASRPSLGAYEQYF.

Here the CDR3 DNA reads TGCAGTTTCCAGCAGGATAGCAATCAGCCCCAGCATTTT. Translation gives CSFQQDSNQPQHF. The chain links TRBV29-1 to TRBJ1-5; D is unresolved. Germline assignment: CDR1 SQVTM and CDR2 ANQGSEA. CDR3 length: 13 amino acids.

The CDR3 DNA sequence: TGTGCCAGTAGTATAAGCGGGAGTGGCACAGATACGCAGTATTTT. Protein product: CASSISGSGTDTQYF. The V and J genes are TRBV19 and TRBJ2-3, with 8 bases matching TRBD2. Germline trimming cut 2 bases from V and 1 base from J; bases unmatched to any gene: 2. Germline values: CDR1 LNHDA, CDR2 SQIVND (reference sequence). This CDR3 is built from 15 residues. Full variable domain (missing parts from reference TRBV19 and TRBJ2-3): DGGITQSPKYLFRKEGQNVTLSCEQNLNHDAMYWYRQDPGQGLRLIYYSQIVNDFQKGDIAEGYSVSREKKESFPLTVTSAQKNPTAFYLCASSISGSGTDTQYFGPGTRLTVL.

V gene TRBV6-2 or TRBV6-3 combines with J gene TRBJ2-1; 8 positions agree with TRBD2. CDR1 and CDR2 from the germline V gene are MNHEY and SVGEGT. This CDR3 is 15 amino acids long. The V segment lost 5 bases and the J segment 9 bases; nucleotides outside the gene matches: 12. This CDR3 reads CASSLGTRLSREQFF. The CDR3 DNA is TGTGCCAGCAGTCTGGGGACTAGGTTATCGCGTGAGCAGTTCTTC.

The chain uses TRBV30 and TRBJ1-3; no reliable D call. V gave up 3 bases and J gave up 0 bases, with 6 bases separating them. There are 13 residues in the CDR3. Germline values: CDR1 GTSNPN, CDR2 SVGIG (reference sequence). Written as DNA, the CDR3 is TGTGCCTGGAGGAAGAGCTCTGGAAACACCATATATTTT. Protein: CAWRKSSGNTIYF. Drawing the rest from reference TRBV30 and TRBJ1-3, the complete variable domain is SQTIHQWPATLVQPVGSPLSLECTVEGTSNPNLYWYRQAAGRGLQLLFYSVGIGQISSEVPQNLSASRPQDRQFILSSKKLLLSDSGFYLCAWRKSSGNTIYFGEGSWLTVV.

This chain uses TRBV7-2 with TRBJ2-3, with 7 bases lining up with TRBD2. The germline gives CDR1 SGHTA, CDR2 FQGNSA. Trimming removed 1 base from V and 1 base from J; junction bases left unmatched: 2. The CDR3 is made up of 15 amino acids. CDR3 protein: CASSLVGRGTDTQYF. DNA of the CDR3: TGTGCCAGCAGCTTAGTGGGGAGGGGCACAGATACGCAGTATTTT.